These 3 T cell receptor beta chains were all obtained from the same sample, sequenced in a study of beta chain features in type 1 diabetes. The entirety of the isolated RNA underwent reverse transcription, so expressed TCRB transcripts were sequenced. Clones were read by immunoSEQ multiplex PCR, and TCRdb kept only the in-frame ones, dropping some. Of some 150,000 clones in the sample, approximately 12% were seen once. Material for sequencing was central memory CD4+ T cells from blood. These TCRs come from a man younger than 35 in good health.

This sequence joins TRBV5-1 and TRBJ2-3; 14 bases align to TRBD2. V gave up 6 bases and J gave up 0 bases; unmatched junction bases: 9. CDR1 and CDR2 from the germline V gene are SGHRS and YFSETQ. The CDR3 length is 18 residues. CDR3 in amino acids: CASTYGTSGSPSTDTQYF. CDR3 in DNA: TGCGCCAGCACCTACGGGACTAGCGGGAGCCCTAGCACAGATACGCAGTATTTT.

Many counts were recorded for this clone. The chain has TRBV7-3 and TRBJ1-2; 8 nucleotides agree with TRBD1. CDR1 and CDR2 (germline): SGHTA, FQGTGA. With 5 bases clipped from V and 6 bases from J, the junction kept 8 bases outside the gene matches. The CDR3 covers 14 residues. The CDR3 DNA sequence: TGTGCCAGCAGCGCAACACCGACAGGGGATGGCTACACCTTC. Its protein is CASSATPTGDGYTF.

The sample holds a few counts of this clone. The CDR3 DNA reads as TGTGCCAGCAGTGAAGTGGGTAGCGAGGGACATGAGCAGTTCTTC. It encodes CASSEVGSEGHEQFF. The chain links TRBV2 to TRBJ2-1, with D perhaps being TRBD1 or TRBD2 (5 bases each). V was pared by 1 base and J by 8 bases, with 15 bases between. Looked up from germline, CDR1 is SNHLY and CDR2 is FYNNEI. The length of the CDR3 is 15 residues.